Only one count was recorded for the clone carrying this T cell receptor beta chain. Trimming removed 5 bases from V and 7 bases from J, with 9 bases in between. This CDR3 contains 12 residues. The V gene's germline CDR1 is LGHDT and CDR2 YNNKEL (reference sequence). This entry is derived from a study of blood T cell repertoires in COVID-19. Across the whole study: Samples representing acute and convalescent COVID-19 were sourced from the United States, Italy and Spain. Sample material is recorded as cDNA or gDNA derived from T cells, B-cell-depleted T cells, or PBMCs.

In the study's own analysis: Nucleated cell number was recorded as an estimate derived from reference gene primer amplification. Here immunoSEQ multiplex PCR was the method, and the copy in TCRdb shows in-frame clones only, minus some. V, J and clone size were drawn from that table, and D and trimming were deduced from the DNA. The sample gives 50,000 or so clones, approximately 80% of which show up once; roughly a fifth is in the top ten. The specimen sequenced was peripheral blood. The receptor was derived from a human donor with active or convalescent COVID-19. The donor label of this sample is uncertain. The rearrangement uses TRBV3-1 (or the pseudogene TRBV3-2) and TRBJ1-3; D is unresolved. CDR3 DNA sequence: TGTGCCAGCAGCGCCGAAACTAACACCATATATTTT. Translated, it gives CASSAETNTIYF.